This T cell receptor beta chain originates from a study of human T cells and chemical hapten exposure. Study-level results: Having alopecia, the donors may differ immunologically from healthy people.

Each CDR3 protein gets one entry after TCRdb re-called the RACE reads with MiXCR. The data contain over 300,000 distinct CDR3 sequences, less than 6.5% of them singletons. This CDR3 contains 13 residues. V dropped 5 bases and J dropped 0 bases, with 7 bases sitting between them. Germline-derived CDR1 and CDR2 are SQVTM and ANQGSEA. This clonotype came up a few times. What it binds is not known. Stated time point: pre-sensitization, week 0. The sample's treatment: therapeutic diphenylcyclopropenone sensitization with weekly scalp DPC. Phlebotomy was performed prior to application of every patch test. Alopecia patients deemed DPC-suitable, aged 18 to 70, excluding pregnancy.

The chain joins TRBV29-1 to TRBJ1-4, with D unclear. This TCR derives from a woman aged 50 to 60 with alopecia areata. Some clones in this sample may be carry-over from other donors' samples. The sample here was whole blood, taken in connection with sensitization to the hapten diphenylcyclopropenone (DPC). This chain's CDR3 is CSVTVATNEKLFF. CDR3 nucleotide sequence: TGCAGCGTTACAGTGGCAACTAATGAAAAACTGTTTTTT.